Each of the 21 T cell receptor beta chains below was sequenced from the same sample in a study of CD8+ T cells in alopecia areata. Treatment denoted: oral pan-JAK inhibitor, 5-10 mg twice daily. After isolation, RNA underwent reverse transcription to generate cDNA as the sequencing template. Using immunoSEQ multiplex PCR, the repertoire was profiled, and TCRdb retains in-frame clones only, with some absent. This sample has about 160,000 clones; about three fifths occur once, and the top ten carry 0.75% to 0.95%. The sequencing used CD4+ T cells sorted from blood, collected at week 4, from a patient treated with tofacitinib. The origin of the receptors is a human donor with alopecia areata.

This clone was observed a single time. The J gene is TRBJ1-5, the V gene TRBV4-2; D may be TRBD1 (5 bases). This CDR3 has 15 amino acids. The V and J ends lost 4 bases and 5 bases respectively, with 15 bases between them. CDR1 LGHNA and CDR2 YNFKEQ come from the germline V gene. The DNA of the CDR3 is TGTGCCAGCAGCCGGACAAGGACGGGTCATCAGCCCCAGCATTTT. This encodes CASSRTRTGHQPQHF.

This clone was observed a single time. The V call is TRBV29-1, the J call TRBJ1-2; 7 bases line up with TRBD1. This CDR3 is 13 amino acids long. Trimming took 8 bases from V and 4 from J; bases not matched to a gene: 10. Germline CDR1 SQVTM, CDR2 ANQGSEA. CDR3 nucleotide sequence: TGCAGCACCCACAGGGGCGGCGGCTATGGCTACACCTTC. It specifies CSTHRGGGYGYTF.

This clone appeared a single time. The chain recombines TRBV7-2 with TRBJ2-5; D possibly corresponds to TRBD2 (6 bases). The ends were cut back, 4 bases at V and 1 base at J, with 7 bases in the middle. The germline V gene has CDR1 SGHTA and CDR2 FQGNSA. The CDR3 contains 13 residues. CDR3 amino acids: CASSSLAQETQYF. The CDR3 DNA follows: TGTGCCAGCAGCTCACTAGCCCAAGAGACCCAGTACTTC. The full variable domain, rest sourced from reference TRBV7-2 and TRBJ2-5, is GAGVSQSPSNKVTEKGKDVELRCDPISGHTALYWYRQSLGQGLEFLIYFQGNSAPDKSGLPSDRFSAERTGGSVSTLTIQRTQQEDSAVYLCASSSLAQETQYFGPGTRLLVL.

Only one count was recorded for this clone. This chain uses TRBV5-1 with TRBJ1-1; D call uncertain. The V end lost 0 bases, the J end lost 0 bases, and 9 bases lay between the germline ends. The CDR3 totals 15 residues. Germline CDR1 and CDR2: SGHRS and YFSETQ. This CDR3 reads CASSLEGLLNTEAFF. In nucleotides, the CDR3 is TGCGCCAGCAGCTTGGAGGGCCTTCTGAACACTGAAGCTTTCTTT.

This clone occurred many times. The chain employs TRBV5-6 and TRBJ2-3; 7 nucleotides match TRBD1. This CDR3 is 15 amino acids long. From germline, CDR1 is SGHDT and CDR2 YYEEEE. V shed 0 bases and J 6 bases; nucleotides not matched to a gene: 7. CDR3 bases: TGTGCCAGCAGCTTGGGGGCGACAGGGTTCGATACGCAGTATTTT. Translated, it gives CASSLGATGFDTQYF.

Comment on this clone: Other DNA sequences in the sample encode the same CDR3. The chain uses TRBV29-1 and TRBJ1-2; D gene uncertain. Germline V gives CDR1 SQVTM, CDR2 ANQGSEA. V gave up 4 bases and J gave up 3 bases, with 6 bases separating them. The CDR3 contains 11 residues. CDR3 nucleotide sequence: TGCAGCGTTGGAGACCACTATGGCTACACCTTC. Translated: CSVGDHYGYTF.

J is TRBJ1-1 and V is TRBV20-1, with D possibly being TRBD1 (5 bases). Germline CDR1 DFQATT, CDR2 SNEGSKA (reference sequence). The V gene lost 1 base and the J gene lost 11 bases, with 11 bases spanning the gap. The CDR3 has 11 residues. The CDR3 coding sequence is TGCAGTGCTAGAGTCCAGGGAGGGGCTTTCTTT. Translated, it gives CSARVQGGAFF.

CDR3 sequence: CASSPDRGGEKLFF. The CDR3 nucleotides are TGTGCCAGCTCACCGGACAGGGGTGGGGAAAAACTGTTTTTT. The rearrangement joins TRBV18 to TRBJ1-4, with 9 bases identical to TRBD1. This CDR3 comprises 14 residues. With V trimmed by 3 bases and J by 8 bases, 4 bases remained unmatched. Germline CDR1 KGHSH, CDR2 LQKENI. Looking up the rest from reference TRBV18 and TRBJ1-4 gives the full variable domain: NAGVMQNPRHLVRRRGQEARLRCSPMKGHSHVYWYRQLPEEGLKFMVYLQKENIIDESGMPKERFSAEFPKEGPSILRIQQVVRGDSAAYFCASSPDRGGEKLFFGSGTQLSVL.

This clone was counted a few times. CDR3 nucleotides: TGTGCCAGTAGTATTGGCAGGGGGGACAATGAGCAGTTCTTC. It is translated as CASSIGRGDNEQFF. The chain joins TRBV19 to TRBJ2-1; tentatively, D is TRBD1 (7 bases). V lost 3 bases to trimming and J lost 5 bases, with 11 bases between them. The CDR3 is 14 amino acids. Germline V gene lookup returns CDR1 LNHDA and CDR2 SQIVND (reference sequence). Combining the CDR3 with reference TRBV19 and TRBJ2-1 gives the whole variable domain DGGITQSPKYLFRKEGQNVTLSCEQNLNHDAMYWYRQDPGQGLRLIYYSQIVNDFQKGDIAEGYSVSREKKESFPLTVTSAQKNPTAFYLCASSIGRGDNEQFFGPGTRLTVL.

This CDR3 is CASSPATPGTQYF. CDR3 nucleotides: TGTGCCAGCAGCCCGGCTACCCCGGGGACCCAGTACTTC. The chain recombines TRBV7-2 with TRBJ2-5; the D is unclear. This CDR3 has 13 residues. Trimming removed 5 bases from V and 7 bases from J, with 14 bases in between. Germline CDR1 reads SGHTA; CDR2 reads FQGNSA.

The chain couples TRBV11-2 to TRBJ1-6; tentatively, D is TRBD1 (5 bases). The V gene lost 5 bases and the J gene lost 4 bases, with 9 bases spanning the gap. CDR1 is SGHAT and CDR2 is FQNNGV in the germline V gene. This CDR3 comprises 14 residues. CDR3 amino acids: CASSGARYNSPLHF. In nucleotides, the CDR3 is TGTGCCAGCAGCGGGGCGCGGTATAATTCACCCCTCCACTTT.

The chain links TRBV6-5 to TRBJ1-2, with TRBD1 identical over 7 bases. Germline CDR1 is MNHEY and CDR2 is SVGAGI. The CDR3 is made up of 12 amino acids. V shed 8 bases and J 6 bases; nucleotides not matched to a gene: 6. The CDR3 DNA is TGTGCCAGCCGTACAGGGGAGAATGGCTACACCTTC. This translates into CASRTGENGYTF.

The CDR3 is CSVGWGAVSSGANVLTF. The CDR3, as DNA: TGCAGCGTGGGATGGGGGGCGGTCTCTTCTGGGGCCAACGTCCTGACTTTC. The gene calls are TRBV29-1 and TRBJ2-6; D tentatively reads TRBD1 or TRBD2 (6 bases each). Deletions cut 6 bases from V and 1 base from J, with 19 bases between. CDR1 SQVTM and CDR2 ANQGSEA come from the germline V gene. This CDR3 has 17 residues.

CDR3 coding DNA: TGCGCCAGCAGCTTGGATCGCGGTTACAATGAGCAGTTCTTC. It is translated as CASSLDRGYNEQFF. The rearrangement joins TRBV5-1 to TRBJ2-1, with no clear D. The CDR3 has 14 amino acids. The germline gives CDR1 SGHRS, CDR2 YFSETQ. V lost 0 bases, J lost 4 bases, and 8 bases lay in between.

The CDR3 is CASSLPGPHTDTQYF. The CDR3 coding sequence is TGTGCCAGCAGCTTACCGGGCCCCCACACAGATACGCAGTATTTT. V and J are TRBV7-8 and TRBJ2-3; unclear D gene. CDR3 length equals 15 residues. The V and J ends lost 2 bases and 2 bases respectively, with 11 bases between them. In germline, CDR1 is SGHVS, CDR2 FQNEAQ.

The chain couples TRBV4-1 to TRBJ2-1, with 13 nucleotides matching TRBD2. CDR3 size: 18 residues. With 4 bases clipped from V and 3 bases from J, the junction kept 9 bases outside the gene matches. Germline CDR1 reads MGHRA; CDR2 reads YSYEKL. CDR3 protein: CASSRRLAGGFIYNEQFF. The CDR3 nucleotides read TGCGCCAGCAGCCGCCGACTAGCGGGGGGATTTATCTACAATGAGCAGTTCTTC.

A few counts support this clone. V usage is TRBV7-3 and J usage is TRBJ2-7; tentative D call: TRBD2 (6 bases). Trimming removed 1 base from V and 6 bases from J, with 10 bases in between. The CDR3 runs to 13 residues. The V gene's germline CDR1 is SGHTA and CDR2 FQGTGA. CDR3 bases: TGTGCCAGCAGCTTAATGGAGGGGTTCGAGCAGTACTTC. Translation: CASSLMEGFEQYF.

The genes are TRBV11-2 and TRBJ2-5, with 8 bases aligning to TRBD2. V shed 5 bases, J shed 5 bases, and the junction held 4 bases outside the gene matches. The CDR3 covers 13 residues. CDR1 is SGHAT, CDR2 FQNNGV, per germline. The CDR3 coding sequence is TGTGCCAGCAGCCTAGCGGGTTATGAGACCCAGTACTTC. Translating it yields CASSLAGYETQYF.

The rearrangement joins TRBV30 to TRBJ1-2; perhaps TRBD1 as D (6 bases). The CDR3 loop spans 16 amino acids. Trimming pared 0 bases from V and 1 base from J, leaving 15 bases between. CDR1 is GTSNPN, CDR2 SVGIG, per germline (reference sequence). The CDR3 loop is CAWSVRGAPFNYGYTF. The CDR3 nucleotides read TGTGCCTGGAGTGTACGGGGGGCTCCCTTTAACTATGGCTACACCTTC.

The CDR3 protein is CASSQVLSRLTETQYF. CDR3 bases: TGTGCCAGCAGCCAAGTACTCTCCAGGCTGACGGAGACCCAGTACTTC. The chain is built from TRBV14 and TRBJ2-5, with D hard to call. Between the trimmed V and J ends, which lost 1 base and 5 bases, there was a span of 17 bases. This CDR3 contains 16 residues. Germline CDR1 and CDR2: SGHDN and FVKESK.

This clone appeared a single time. CDR3 coding DNA: TGTGCCTGGAGTGTACACCGGGAAGAACTGTTTTTT. This translates into CAWSVHREELFF. V gene TRBV30 combines with J gene TRBJ1-4; no reliable D call. The germline V gene encodes CDR1 GTSNPN and CDR2 SVGIG (reference sequence). Trimming shortened V by 0 bases and J by 12 bases, and 11 bases separated the two germline ends. The CDR3 length is 12 residues.